These 8 T cell receptor beta chains were sequenced from one sample in a study of shared clonotypes between healthy human individuals. The method was immunoSEQ multiplex PCR; TCRdb's version includes in-frame clones alone and lacks a portion of them. The sample includes approximately 500,000 clones, 79% of them seen just once. Sequenced material: PBMCs. The receptors were gathered from a middle-aged woman in good health. Some clones in this sample may be carry-over from other donors' samples.

J is TRBJ2-1 and V is TRBV10-3; 8 bases align to TRBD2. Germline V gives CDR1 ENHRY, CDR2 SYGVKD. Trimming removed 10 bases from V and 8 bases from J; junction bases left unmatched: 4. This CDR3 is built from 11 residues. CDR3 coding DNA: TGTGCCAGTGGACTAGCAGATGAGCAGTTCTTC. It specifies CASGLADEQFF.

In this sample, this clone turned up once. This sequence joins TRBV7-8 and TRBJ2-1; no clear D. Per germline, CDR1 SGHVS and CDR2 FQNEAQ. The CDR3 has 14 residues. Trimming pared 5 bases from V and 10 bases from J, leaving 18 bases between. As DNA, the CDR3 is TGTGCCAGCAGCGTCCGGGTCCTCGTCCACGAGCAGTTCTTC. Amino acids: CASSVRVLVHEQFF.

This chain links TRBV6-6 with TRBJ1-1, with 7 bases matching TRBD1. CDR3 length equals 14 residues. The V segment lost 6 bases and the J segment 4 bases; nucleotides outside the gene matches: 8. Germline V gene lookup returns CDR1 MNHNY and CDR2 SVGAGI (reference sequence). The CDR3, as DNA: TGTGCCAGCAGGCGGACAGGCTTGGCCACTGAAGCTTTCTTT. The encoded protein is CASRRTGLATEAFF.

The rearrangement uses TRBV10-3 and TRBJ2-1, with TRBD1 as a possible D gene (6 bases). CDR1 ENHRY and CDR2 SYGVKD come from the germline V gene. The CDR3 runs to 13 residues. The V and J ends lost 6 bases and 6 bases respectively, with 12 bases between them. CDR3 bases: TGTGCCATCAGCTCCTTGGACAGCAATGAGCAGTTCTTC. Its protein is CAISSLDSNEQFF.

The chain combines TRBV5-4 with TRBJ2-1; 9 bases are shared with TRBD2. Germline CDR1 is SGHNT and CDR2 is YYREEE (reference sequence). The CDR3 consists of 14 residues. Trimming took 5 bases from V and 8 from J; bases not matched to a gene: 8. This chain's CDR3 is CASRRGREGDEQFF. The CDR3 nucleotides read TGTGCCAGCAGACGAGGGCGGGAGGGCGATGAGCAGTTCTTC.

This chain joins TRBV7-2 and TRBJ2-1; 7 positions agree with TRBD2. The J segment lost 0 bases and the V segment lost 5 bases, leaving 4 bases of the junction unmatched. Germline V gene lookup returns CDR1 SGHTA and CDR2 FQGNSA. The length of the CDR3 is 15 residues. DNA of the CDR3: TGTGCCAGCAGCGTCCGCGGGAGCTCCTACAATGAGCAGTTCTTC. The encoded protein is CASSVRGSSYNEQFF.

Worth noting for this clone: A read error may be the cause here, since a much bigger clone is one base away. The same CDR3 can be traced to other DNA sequences in this sample. CDR3 amino acids: CASSPLAGGPYEQYF. DNA of the CDR3: TGTGCCAGCAGCCCACTAGCGGGAGGACCCTACGAGCAGTACTTC. The V gene is TRBV11-2, the J gene TRBJ2-7; TRBD2 aligns across 12 bases. This CDR3 has 15 amino acids. CDR1 and CDR2 (germline): SGHAT, FQNNGV. Trimming removed 5 bases from V and 2 bases from J; junction bases left unmatched: 4.

The rearrangement joins TRBV2 to TRBJ1-1, with 8 nucleotides matching TRBD1. The CDR3 is 13 amino acids. The trim removed 5 bases at V and 4 bases at J, leaving 3 bases unmatched. Germline CDR1 SNHLY, CDR2 FYNNEI. This CDR3 is CASSNTGGTEAFF. Here the CDR3 DNA reads TGTGCCAGCAGTAACACAGGGGGCACTGAAGCTTTCTTT.